This T cell receptor beta chain was recovered during a study of cytomegalovirus exposure and HLA in healthy donors. Amplification used 60 Vbeta primers and 13 Jbeta primers. TCRdb's copy holds only in-frame clones and misses some; the assay was immunoSEQ multiplex PCR. The sample lists 150,000 to 190,000 clones; roughly 80% were seen once. This CDR3 spans 16 amino acids. Germline CDR1 LGHNA, CDR2 YNFKEQ. J gave up 4 bases and V 0 bases, and 5 bases lay outside the gene matches. Study-wide results and caveats: In a later analysis, productive TCRs from donors in an Asian-associated ancestry cluster reportedly carried fewer N-insertions than the cohort mean.

The count of this clone is one. Its target is not known. What was sequenced was PBMCs. This TCR derives from a young man in good health and CMV-seronegative. The rearrangement links TRBV4-2 to TRBJ1-2, with 10 bases identical to TRBD1. The CDR3: CASSQEKGQGRYGYTF. Written as DNA, the CDR3 is TGTGCCAGCAGCCAAGAGAAGGGACAGGGGCGCTATGGCTACACCTTC.